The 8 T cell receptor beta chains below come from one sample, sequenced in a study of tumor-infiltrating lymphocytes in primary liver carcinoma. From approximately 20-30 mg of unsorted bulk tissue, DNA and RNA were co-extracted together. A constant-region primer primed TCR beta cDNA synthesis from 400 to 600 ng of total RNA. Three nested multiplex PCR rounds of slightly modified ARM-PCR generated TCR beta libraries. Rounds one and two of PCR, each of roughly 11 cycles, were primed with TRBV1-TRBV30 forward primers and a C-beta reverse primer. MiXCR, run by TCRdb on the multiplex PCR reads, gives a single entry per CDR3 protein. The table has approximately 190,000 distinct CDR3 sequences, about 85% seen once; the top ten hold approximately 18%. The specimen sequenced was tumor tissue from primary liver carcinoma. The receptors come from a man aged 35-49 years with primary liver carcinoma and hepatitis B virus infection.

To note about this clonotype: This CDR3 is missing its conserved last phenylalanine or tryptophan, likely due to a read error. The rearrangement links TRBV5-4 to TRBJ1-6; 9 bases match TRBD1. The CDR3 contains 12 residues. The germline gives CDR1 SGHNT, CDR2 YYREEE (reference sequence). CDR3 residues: CASTGQGSPLHL. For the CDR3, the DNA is TGTGCCAGCACCGGACAGGGGTCACCTCTCCACCTT.

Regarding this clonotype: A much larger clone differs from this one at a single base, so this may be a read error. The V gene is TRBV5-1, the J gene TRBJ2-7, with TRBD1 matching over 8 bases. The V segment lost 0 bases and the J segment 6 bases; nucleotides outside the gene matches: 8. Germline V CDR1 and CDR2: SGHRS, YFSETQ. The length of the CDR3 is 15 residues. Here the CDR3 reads CASSLGTGHYGEQYF. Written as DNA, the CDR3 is TGCGCCAGCAGCTTGGGGACAGGGCATTATGGCGAGCAGTACTTC.

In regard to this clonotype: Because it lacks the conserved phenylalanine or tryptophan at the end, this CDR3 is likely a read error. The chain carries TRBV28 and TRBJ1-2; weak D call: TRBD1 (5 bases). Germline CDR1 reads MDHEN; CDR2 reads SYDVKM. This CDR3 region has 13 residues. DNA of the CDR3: TGTGGCATCTGGGACGGAGCCAACTATGACTACACCGTC. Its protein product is CGIWDGANYDYTV.

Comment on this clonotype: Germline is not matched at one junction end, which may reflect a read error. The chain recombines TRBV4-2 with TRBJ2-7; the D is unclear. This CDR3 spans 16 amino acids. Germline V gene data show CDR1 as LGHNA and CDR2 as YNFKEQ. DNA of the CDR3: TGTGTCAGCATCCAAGGAACGGACCCAAAAGGCTACGAGCAGTACTTC. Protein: CVSIQGTDPKGYEQYF.

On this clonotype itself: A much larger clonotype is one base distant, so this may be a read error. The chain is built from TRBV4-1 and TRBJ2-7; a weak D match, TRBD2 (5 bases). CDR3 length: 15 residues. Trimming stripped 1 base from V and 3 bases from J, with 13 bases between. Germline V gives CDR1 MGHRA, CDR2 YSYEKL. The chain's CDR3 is CASSQVPSGVYEQYF. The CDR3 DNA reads TGCGCCAGCAGCCAAGTCCCAAGCGGCGTCTACGAGCAGTACTTC.

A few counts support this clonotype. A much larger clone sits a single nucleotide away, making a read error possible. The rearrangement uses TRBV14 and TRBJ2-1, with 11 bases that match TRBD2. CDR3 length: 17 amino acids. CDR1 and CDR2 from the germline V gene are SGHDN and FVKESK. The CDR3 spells CANSQYGTSGSYNEQFF. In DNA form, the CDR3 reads TGTGCCAACAGCCAGTATGGGACTAGCGGTAGCTACAATGAGCAGTTCTTC.

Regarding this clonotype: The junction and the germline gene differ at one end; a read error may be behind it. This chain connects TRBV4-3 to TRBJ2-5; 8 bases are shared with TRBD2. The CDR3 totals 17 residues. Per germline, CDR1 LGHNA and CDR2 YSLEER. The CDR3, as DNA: TGCACCAGCAGCCAAGCGGCTTGCGGGAGGACTGGTGAAACCCGGTACTTC. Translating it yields CTSSQAACGRTGETRYF.

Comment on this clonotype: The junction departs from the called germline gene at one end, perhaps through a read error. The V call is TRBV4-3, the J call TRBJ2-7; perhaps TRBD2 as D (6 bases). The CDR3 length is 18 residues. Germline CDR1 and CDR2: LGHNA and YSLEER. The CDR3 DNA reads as TGCGTCAGCAGCCAAGATTGGGCAGGGTTGGAGGGCTCCTACGAGCAGTACTTC. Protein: CVSSQDWAGLEGSYEQYF.